A selection of T cell receptor beta chains follows, all from one sample in a study of cytotoxic CD8 clonotypes in ibrutinib-treated CLL. Sequenced by immunoSEQ multiplex PCR; TCRdb stores in-frame clones only, minus some. The sample contains roughly 220,000 clones, about four fifths of which appear only once. The starting material was PBMCs, obtained after 12 months of ibrutinib treatment. The receptors shown here come from a human donor with chronic lymphocytic leukemia. Each CDR3 is given without its conserved first and last residue. A D gene is named only where the DNA matches it firmly. Clone size, where shown, is once, few, many, or a class for clones that have expanded.

D gene	J gene	V gene	clone size	CDR3 protein
TRBD1	TRBJ1-4	TRBV5-1	medium-sized	ASSPLGQINEKLF
.	TRBJ1-2	TRBV7-2	.	ASSLQTTPT
TRBD1	TRBJ2-7	TRBV29-1	.	SVEVLGQGGHEQY
.	TRBJ1-2	TRBV28	.	ATLTGRVYGYT
TRBD1	TRBJ1-5	TRBV18	.	ASSRVTAGQGVDQPQH
.	TRBJ2-5	TRBV13	.	ASSEWGLGQETQY
.	TRBJ1-1	TRBV5-6	.	ASSLLSRSNTEAF
.	TRBJ2-3	TRBV28	once	AMTDTSTDTQY
TRBD2	TRBJ2-1	TRBV6-5	.	ASSYSGSGNHNEQF
.	TRBJ2-3	TRBV10-1	.	ASSVSGVVPDTQY
.	TRBJ1-5	TRBV10-1	.	ASIERVGLWQPQH
.	TRBJ2-5	TRBV7-9	.	ASSFTPGTKYQETQY
.	TRBJ2-3	TRBV29-1	.	SVSTGASTDTQY
.	TRBJ1-4	TRBV7-9	.	ASSLTGQYEKLF
.	TRBJ1-5	TRBV30	.	AWSVGGFRNQPQH
.	TRBJ1-6	TRBV18	.	ASSPPGQALASPLH
.	TRBJ2-7	TRBV7-9	.	ASSTRDGTGEQY
TRBD1	TRBJ1-5	TRBV18	.	ASSGTGGGQPQH
TRBD1	TRBJ1-1	TRBV6-5	.	ASRPGQAIGEAF
.	TRBJ1-6	TRBV5-4	.	ASSLVTGLSPLH
TRBD1	TRBJ2-7	TRBV5-6	.	ASSLGGTGTYEQY
.	TRBJ1-2	TRBV5-5	.	ASSLSPHGYT
.	TRBJ1-2	TRBV15	once	ATSRASRGYT
TRBD1	TRBJ1-1	TRBV7-9	.	ASSPLPGQGGTEAF
TRBD2	TRBJ2-4	TRBV2	.	ASSTSGRARGNIQY
.	TRBJ2-3	TRBV4-1	.	ASSQRWFQTDTQY
.	TRBJ1-2	TRBV28	.	ASSLRLGAAEGYT
TRBD2	TRBJ2-1	TRBV9	.	ASSRGLDFDEQF
.	TRBJ2-2	TRBV2	.	ASSENRLNTGELF
.	TRBJ1-4	TRBV28	.	ASTDPREKLF
TRBD2	TRBJ2-7	TRBV28	.	ASSPRGLAGGGSYEQY
TRBD1	TRBJ2-7	TRBV6-5	.	ASGWTGAVYEQY
.	TRBJ2-3	TRBV5-4	once	ASSSSDWPDPDTQY
.	TRBJ1-2	TRBV5-1	.	ASSLEGRLNYGYT
.	TRBJ1-1	TRBV7-9	.	ASSIREAF
.	TRBJ1-3	TRBV4-1	.	ASSPTGVSGNTIY
TRBD2	TRBJ2-1	TRBV28	.	SGGSGRANEQF
TRBD1	TRBJ2-1	TRBV27	.	ASKPHPQGYNEQF
.	TRBJ2-1	TRBV5-4	.	ASSLNPGTVLSYNEQF
.	TRBJ2-5	TRBV5-8	.	ASRGTDQETQY
TRBD1	TRBJ1-4	TRBV7-9	once	ASIIAGTGNEKLF
.	TRBJ2-1	TRBV6-1	.	ASKMTANNEQF
.	TRBJ2-2	TRBV6-1	few	ASSRDSRGTGELF
.	TRBJ2-3	TRBV5-1	once	ASSFLDDTQY
.	TRBJ1-3	TRBV5-1	.	ASSAQVSGNTIY
.	TRBJ1-6	TRBV7-3	.	ASSLGEGLNSPLH
.	TRBJ2-2	TRBV9	.	ASTRGGDATNTGELF
TRBD1	TRBJ2-7	TRBV25-1	.	ASSERQGDYEQY
.	TRBJ1-1	TRBV2	.	ASSSLGPTEAF
TRBD1	TRBJ1-1	TRBV5-1	.	ASSLAGTDNTEAF
.	TRBJ2-3	TRBV27	once	ASSLYEGLSTDTQY
TRBD1	TRBJ2-1	TRBV7-9	.	ASRWTGFNEQF
TRBD2	TRBJ2-1	TRBV27	.	ASIRSGGYNEQF
TRBD2	TRBJ2-7	TRBV2	many	ASGGDYLYYEQY
.	TRBJ1-1	TRBV19	few	ASSIGWESTEAF